This T cell receptor beta chain was captured by sequencing in a study of beta chain features in type 1 diabetes. Study results and limitations: All four CD4+ subsets of Type 1 diabetes patients contained TCRB CDR3s that were moderately but significantly shorter.

The CDR3 is 14 amino acids. V was pared by 1 base and J by 2 bases, with 9 bases between. The germline gives CDR1 SGDLS, CDR2 YYNGEE. The table lists this clone with a few counts. The antigen is unknown. Every bit of the isolated RNA underwent reverse transcription, so sequencing read expressed TCRB transcripts. This table comes from immunoSEQ multiplex PCR, and its TCRdb copy is limited to in-frame clones, with some not included. The profile shows 95,000 to 150,000 clones, about a sixth of them singletons. J is TRBJ1-2 and V is TRBV9; no definite D call. Sequencing used central memory CD4+ T cells from blood. The origin of this receptor is a man aged 25-45 years with type 1 diabetes. The CDR3 sequence: CASSVTSGNYGYTF. The CDR3 DNA follows: TGTGCCAGCAGCGTAACATCGGGAAACTATGGCTACACCTTC.